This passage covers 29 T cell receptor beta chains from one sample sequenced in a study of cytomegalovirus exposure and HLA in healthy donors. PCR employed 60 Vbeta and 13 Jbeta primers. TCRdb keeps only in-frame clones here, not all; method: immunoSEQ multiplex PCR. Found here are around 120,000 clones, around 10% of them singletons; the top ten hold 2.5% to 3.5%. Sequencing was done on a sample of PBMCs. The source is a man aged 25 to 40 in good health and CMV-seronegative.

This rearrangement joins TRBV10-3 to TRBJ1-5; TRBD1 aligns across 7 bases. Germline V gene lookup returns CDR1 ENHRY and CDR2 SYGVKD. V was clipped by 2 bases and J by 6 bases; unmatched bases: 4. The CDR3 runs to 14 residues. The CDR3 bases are TGTGCCATCAGTGAGGACAGGGTGAGTCAGCCCCAGCATTTT. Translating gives CAISEDRVSQPQHF.

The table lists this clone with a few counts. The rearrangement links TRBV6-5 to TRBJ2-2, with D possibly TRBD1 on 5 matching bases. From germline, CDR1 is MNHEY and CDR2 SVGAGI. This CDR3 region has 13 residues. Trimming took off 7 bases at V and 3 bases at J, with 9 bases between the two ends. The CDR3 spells CASKVGDTGELFF. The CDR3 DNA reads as TGTGCCAGCAAGGTAGGGGACACCGGGGAGCTGTTTTTT.

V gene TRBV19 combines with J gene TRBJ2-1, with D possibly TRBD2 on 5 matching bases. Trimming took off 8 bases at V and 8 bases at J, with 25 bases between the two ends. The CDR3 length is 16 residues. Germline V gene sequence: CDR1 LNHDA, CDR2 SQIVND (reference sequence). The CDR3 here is CASEIRRTRGAYEQFF. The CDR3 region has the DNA TGTGCCAGTGAAATTCGGAGGACTCGCGGCGCCTATGAGCAGTTCTTC.

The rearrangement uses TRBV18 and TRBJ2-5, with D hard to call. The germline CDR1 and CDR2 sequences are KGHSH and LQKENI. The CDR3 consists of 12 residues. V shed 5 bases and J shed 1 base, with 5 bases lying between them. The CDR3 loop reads CASSNTQETQYF. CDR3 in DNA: TGTGCCAGCTCAAACACCCAAGAGACCCAGTACTTC.

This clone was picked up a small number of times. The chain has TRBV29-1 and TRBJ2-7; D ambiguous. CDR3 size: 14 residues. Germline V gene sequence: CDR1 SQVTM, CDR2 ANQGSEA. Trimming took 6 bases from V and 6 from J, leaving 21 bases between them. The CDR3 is CSVARGSAQTEQYF. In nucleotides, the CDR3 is TGCAGCGTCGCCCGCGGTAGTGCCCAAACCGAGCAGTACTTC.

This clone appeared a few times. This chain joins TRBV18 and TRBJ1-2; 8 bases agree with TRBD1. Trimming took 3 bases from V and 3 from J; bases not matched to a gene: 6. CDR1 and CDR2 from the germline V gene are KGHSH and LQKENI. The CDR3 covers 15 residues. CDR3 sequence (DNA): TGTGCCAGCTCACCGCGGACAGGGCCGGACTATGGCTACACCTTC. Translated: CASSPRTGPDYGYTF.

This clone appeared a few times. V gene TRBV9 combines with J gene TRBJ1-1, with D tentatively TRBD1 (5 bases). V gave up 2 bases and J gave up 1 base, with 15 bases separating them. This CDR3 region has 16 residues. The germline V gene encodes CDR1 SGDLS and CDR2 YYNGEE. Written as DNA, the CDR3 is TGTGCCAGCAGCGTTAATAGGGGCGATCAGAACACTGAAGCTTTCTTT. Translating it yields CASSVNRGDQNTEAFF.

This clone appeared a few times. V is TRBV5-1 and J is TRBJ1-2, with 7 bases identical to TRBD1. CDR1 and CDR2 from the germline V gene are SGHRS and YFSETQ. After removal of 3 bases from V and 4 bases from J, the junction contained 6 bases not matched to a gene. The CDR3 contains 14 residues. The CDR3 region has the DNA TGCGCCAGCAGCTCGACAGGGACGGGCTATGGCTACACCTTC. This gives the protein CASSSTGTGYGYTF.

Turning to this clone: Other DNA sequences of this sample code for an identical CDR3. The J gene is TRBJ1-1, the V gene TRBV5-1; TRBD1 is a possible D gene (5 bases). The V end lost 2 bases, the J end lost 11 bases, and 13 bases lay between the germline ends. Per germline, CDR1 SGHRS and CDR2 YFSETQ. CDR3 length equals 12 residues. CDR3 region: CASSFSGGEAFF. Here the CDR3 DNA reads TGCGCCAGCAGCTTTTCTGGGGGGGAGGCTTTCTTT.

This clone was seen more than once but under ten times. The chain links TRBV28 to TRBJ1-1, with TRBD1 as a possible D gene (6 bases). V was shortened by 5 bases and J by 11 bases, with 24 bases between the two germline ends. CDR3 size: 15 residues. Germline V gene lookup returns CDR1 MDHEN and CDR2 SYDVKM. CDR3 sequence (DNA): TGTGCCAGCAGTCTGGGGGGGGCACTCTCGAAAGGGGCTTTCTTT. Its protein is CASSLGGALSKGAFF.

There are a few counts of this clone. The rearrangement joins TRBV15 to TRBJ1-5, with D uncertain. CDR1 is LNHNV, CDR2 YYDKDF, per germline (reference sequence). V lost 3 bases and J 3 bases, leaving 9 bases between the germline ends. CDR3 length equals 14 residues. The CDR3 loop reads CATSRERVNQPQHF. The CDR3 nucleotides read TGTGCCACCAGCAGGGAGAGGGTCAATCAGCCCCAGCATTTT.

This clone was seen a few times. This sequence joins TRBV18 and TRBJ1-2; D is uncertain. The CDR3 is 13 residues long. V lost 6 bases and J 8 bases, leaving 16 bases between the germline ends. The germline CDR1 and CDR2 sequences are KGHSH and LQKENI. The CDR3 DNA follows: TGTGCCAGCTCCCTAGATGGTAATTACGGCTACACCTTC. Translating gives CASSLDGNYGYTF.

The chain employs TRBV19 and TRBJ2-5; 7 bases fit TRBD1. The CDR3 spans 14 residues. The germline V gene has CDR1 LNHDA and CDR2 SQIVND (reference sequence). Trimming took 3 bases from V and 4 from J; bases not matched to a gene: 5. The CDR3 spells CASSIDRERETQYF. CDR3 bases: TGTGCCAGTAGTATCGACAGGGAAAGAGAGACCCAGTACTTC.

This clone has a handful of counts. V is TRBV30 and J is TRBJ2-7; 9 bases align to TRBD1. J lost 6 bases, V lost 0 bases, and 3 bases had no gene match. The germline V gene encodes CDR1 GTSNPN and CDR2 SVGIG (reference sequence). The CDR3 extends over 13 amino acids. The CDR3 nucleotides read TGTGCCTGGAGTGTGGGGACAGGGCGCGAGCAGTACTTC. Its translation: CAWSVGTGREQYF.

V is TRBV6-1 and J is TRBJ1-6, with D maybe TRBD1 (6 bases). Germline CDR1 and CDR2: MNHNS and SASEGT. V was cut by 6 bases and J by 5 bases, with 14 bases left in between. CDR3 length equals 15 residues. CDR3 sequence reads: CASSPGTSDNSPLHF. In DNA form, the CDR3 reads TGTGCCAGCAGCCCCGGGACAAGCGATAATTCACCCCTCCACTTT.

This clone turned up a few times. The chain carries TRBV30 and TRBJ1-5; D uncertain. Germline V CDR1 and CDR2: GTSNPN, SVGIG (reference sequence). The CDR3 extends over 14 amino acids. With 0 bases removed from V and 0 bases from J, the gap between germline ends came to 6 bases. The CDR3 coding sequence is TGTGCCTGGAGTGTATCCCTTAGCAATCAGCCCCAGCATTTT. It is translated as CAWSVSLSNQPQHF.

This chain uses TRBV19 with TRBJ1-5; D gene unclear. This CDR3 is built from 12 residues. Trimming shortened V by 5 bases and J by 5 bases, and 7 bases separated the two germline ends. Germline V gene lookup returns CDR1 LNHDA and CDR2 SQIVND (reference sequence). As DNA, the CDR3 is TGTGCCAGTAGTGCCGGGGATCAGCCCCAGCATTTT. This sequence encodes CASSAGDQPQHF. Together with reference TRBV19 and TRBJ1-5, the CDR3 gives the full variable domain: DGGITQSPKYLFRKEGQNVTLSCEQNLNHDAMYWYRQDPGQGLRLIYYSQIVNDFQKGDIAEGYSVSREKKESFPLTVTSAQKNPTAFYLCASSAGDQPQHFGDGTRLSIL.

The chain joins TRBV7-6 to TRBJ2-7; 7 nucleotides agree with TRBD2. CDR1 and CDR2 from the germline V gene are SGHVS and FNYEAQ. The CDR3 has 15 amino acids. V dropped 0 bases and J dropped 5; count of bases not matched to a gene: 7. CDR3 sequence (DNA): TGTGCCAGCAGCTTAGCGGGGAGGGAGGACCACGAGCAGTACTTC. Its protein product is CASSLAGREDHEQYF.

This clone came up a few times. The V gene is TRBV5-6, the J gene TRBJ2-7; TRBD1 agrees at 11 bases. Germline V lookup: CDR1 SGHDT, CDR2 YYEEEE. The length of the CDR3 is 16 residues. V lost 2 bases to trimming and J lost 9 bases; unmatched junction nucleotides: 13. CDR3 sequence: CASSFAFVGTGGPQYF. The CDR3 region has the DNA TGTGCCAGCAGCTTTGCTTTTGTAGGGACAGGGGGTCCGCAGTACTTC.

The DNA of the CDR3 is TGTGCCAGCACCCCGGTAGGGACAGGGGTCTACAATGAGCAGTTCTTC. It translates to CASTPVGTGVYNEQFF. This rearrangement joins TRBV25-1 to TRBJ2-1; 10 bases agree with TRBD1. The V segment lost 7 bases and the J segment 3 bases; nucleotides outside the gene matches: 9. The germline gives CDR1 MGHDK, CDR2 SYGVNS. There are 16 residues in the CDR3. The variable domain in full, completed from reference TRBV25-1 and TRBJ2-1, reads EADIYQTPRYLVIGTGKKITLECSQTMGHDKMYWYQQDPGMELHLIHYSYGVNSTEKGDLSSESTVSRIRTEHFPLTLESARPSHTSQYLCASTPVGTGVYNEQFFGPGTRLTVL.

The DNA for the CDR3 is TGTGCCAGCAGCGTAGATTCAGGGGTTAGGGGAAAACTGTTTTTT. It encodes CASSVDSGVRGKLFF. The V call is TRBV9, the J call TRBJ1-4, with D perhaps matching TRBD1 (6 bases). The CDR3 loop spans 15 amino acids. Germline CDR1 reads SGDLS; CDR2 reads YYNGEE. With 0 bases removed from V and 10 bases from J, the gap between germline ends came to 16 bases.

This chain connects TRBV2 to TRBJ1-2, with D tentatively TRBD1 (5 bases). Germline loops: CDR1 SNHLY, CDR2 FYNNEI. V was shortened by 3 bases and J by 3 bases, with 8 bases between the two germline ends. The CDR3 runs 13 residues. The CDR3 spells CASSDRDYYGYTF. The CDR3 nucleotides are TGTGCCAGCAGTGACCGGGACTACTATGGCTACACCTTC. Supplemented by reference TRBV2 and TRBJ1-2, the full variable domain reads EPEVTQTPSHQVTQMGQEVILRCVPISNHLYFYWYRQILGQKVEFLVSFYNNEISEKSEIFDDQFSVERPDGSNFTLKIRSTKLEDSAMYFCASSDRDYYGYTFGSGTRLTVV.

The CDR3 loop is CASRNSNIQYF. CDR3 sequence (DNA): TGTGCCAGCAGGAACTCTAACATTCAGTACTTC. The chain has TRBV28 and TRBJ2-4; D not resolved. Trimming stripped 6 bases from V and 7 bases from J, with 7 bases between. CDR3 length: 11 amino acids. Germline V gene data show CDR1 as MDHEN and CDR2 as SYDVKM.

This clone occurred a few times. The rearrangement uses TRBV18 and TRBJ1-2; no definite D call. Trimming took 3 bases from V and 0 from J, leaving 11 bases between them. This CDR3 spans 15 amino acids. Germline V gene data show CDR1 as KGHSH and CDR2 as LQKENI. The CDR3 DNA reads TGTGCCAGCTCACCCGGGAAGGGAGCTAACTATGGCTACACCTTC. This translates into CASSPGKGANYGYTF.

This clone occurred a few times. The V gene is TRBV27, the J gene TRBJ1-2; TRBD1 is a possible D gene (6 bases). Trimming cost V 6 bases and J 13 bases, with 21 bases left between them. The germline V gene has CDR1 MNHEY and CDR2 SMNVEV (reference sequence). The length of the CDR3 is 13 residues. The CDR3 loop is CASSKQGTRGGTF. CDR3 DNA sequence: TGTGCCAGCAGCAAACAGGGTACCCGTGGGGGCACCTTC.

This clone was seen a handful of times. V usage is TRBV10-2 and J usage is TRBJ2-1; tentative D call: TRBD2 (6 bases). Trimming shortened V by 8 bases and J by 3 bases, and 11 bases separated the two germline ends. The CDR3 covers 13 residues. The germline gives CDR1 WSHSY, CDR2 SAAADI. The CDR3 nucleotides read TGCGCCAGCGGTTGGGAGGTCTACAATGAGCAGTTCTTC. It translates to CASGWEVYNEQFF.

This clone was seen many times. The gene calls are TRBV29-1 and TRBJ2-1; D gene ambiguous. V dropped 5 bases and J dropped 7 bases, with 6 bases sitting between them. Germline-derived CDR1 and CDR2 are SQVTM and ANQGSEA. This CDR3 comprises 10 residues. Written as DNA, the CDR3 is TGCAGCGTTAGTGCGAATGAGCAGTTCTTC. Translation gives CSVSANEQFF.

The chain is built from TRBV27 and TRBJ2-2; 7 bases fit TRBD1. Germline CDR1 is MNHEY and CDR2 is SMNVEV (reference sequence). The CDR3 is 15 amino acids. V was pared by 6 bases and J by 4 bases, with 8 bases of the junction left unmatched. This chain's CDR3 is CASRPRGQSTGELFF. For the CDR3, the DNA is TGTGCCAGCAGACCCCGGGGACAGTCCACCGGGGAGCTGTTTTTT.

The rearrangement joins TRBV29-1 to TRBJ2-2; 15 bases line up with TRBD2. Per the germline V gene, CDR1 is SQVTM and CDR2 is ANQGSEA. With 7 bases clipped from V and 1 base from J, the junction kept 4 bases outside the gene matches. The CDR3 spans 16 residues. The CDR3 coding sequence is TGCAGCGGGGGACTAGCGGGAGGTCGGAACACCGGGGAGCTGTTTTTT. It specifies CSGGLAGGRNTGELFF.